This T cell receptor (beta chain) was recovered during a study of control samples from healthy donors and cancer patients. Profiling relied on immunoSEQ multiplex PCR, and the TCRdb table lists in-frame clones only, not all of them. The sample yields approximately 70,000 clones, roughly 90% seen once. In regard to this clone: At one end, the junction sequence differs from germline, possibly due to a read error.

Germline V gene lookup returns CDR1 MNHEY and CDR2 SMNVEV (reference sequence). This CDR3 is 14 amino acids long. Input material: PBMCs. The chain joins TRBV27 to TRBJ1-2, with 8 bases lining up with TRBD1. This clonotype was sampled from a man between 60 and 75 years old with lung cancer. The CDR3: CASSLSGGSGGYTF. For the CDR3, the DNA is TGTGCCAGCAGTCTATCAGGGGGCAGCGGCGGCTACACCTTC.